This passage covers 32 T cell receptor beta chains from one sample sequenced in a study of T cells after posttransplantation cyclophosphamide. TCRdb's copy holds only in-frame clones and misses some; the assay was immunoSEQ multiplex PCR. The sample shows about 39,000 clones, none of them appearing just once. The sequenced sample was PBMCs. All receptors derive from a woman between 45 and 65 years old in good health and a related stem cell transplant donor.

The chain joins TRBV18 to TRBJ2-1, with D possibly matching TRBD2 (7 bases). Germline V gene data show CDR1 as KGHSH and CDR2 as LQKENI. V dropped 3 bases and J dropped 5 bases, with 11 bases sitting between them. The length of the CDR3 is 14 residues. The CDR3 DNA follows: TGTGCCAGCTCACCGGGCGGGGGCCACAATGAGCAGTTCTTC. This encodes CASSPGGGHNEQFF.

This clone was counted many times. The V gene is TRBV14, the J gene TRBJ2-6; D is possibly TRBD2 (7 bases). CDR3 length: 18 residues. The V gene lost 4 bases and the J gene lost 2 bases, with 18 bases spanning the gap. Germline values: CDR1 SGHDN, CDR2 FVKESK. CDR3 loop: CASSRLLGGPAGANVLTF. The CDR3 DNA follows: TGTGCCAGCAGCCGACTCCTGGGGGGGCCTGCTGGGGCCAACGTCCTGACTTTC.

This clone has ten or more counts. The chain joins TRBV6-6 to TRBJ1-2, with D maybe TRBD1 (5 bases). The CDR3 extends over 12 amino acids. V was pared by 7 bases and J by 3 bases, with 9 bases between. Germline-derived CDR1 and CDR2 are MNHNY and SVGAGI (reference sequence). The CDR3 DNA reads TGTGCCAGCACTCGGGGGGACTATGGCTACACCTTC. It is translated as CASTRGDYGYTF.

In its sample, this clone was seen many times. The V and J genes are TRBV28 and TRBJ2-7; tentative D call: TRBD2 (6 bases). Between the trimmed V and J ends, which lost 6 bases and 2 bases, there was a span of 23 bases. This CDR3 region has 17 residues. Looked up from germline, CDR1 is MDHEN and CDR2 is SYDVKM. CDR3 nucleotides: TGTGCCAGCAGAGCCCAGGGTGCGAGGACGGGAGCCTACGAGCAGTACTTC. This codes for CASRAQGARTGAYEQYF.

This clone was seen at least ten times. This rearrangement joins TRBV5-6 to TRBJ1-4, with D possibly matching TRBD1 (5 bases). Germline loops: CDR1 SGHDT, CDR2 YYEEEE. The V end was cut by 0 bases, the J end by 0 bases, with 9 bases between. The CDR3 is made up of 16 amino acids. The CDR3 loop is CASSLEGFATNEKLFF. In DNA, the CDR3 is TGTGCCAGCAGCTTGGAGGGGTTTGCAACTAATGAAAAACTGTTTTTT.

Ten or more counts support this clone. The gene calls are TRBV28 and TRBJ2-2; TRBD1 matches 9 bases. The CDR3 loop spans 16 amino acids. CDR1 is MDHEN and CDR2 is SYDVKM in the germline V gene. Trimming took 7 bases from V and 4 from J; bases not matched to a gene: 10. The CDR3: CASTSPGTGITGELFF. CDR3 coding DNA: TGTGCCAGCACCTCCCCCGGGACAGGGATCACCGGGGAGCTGTTTTTT.

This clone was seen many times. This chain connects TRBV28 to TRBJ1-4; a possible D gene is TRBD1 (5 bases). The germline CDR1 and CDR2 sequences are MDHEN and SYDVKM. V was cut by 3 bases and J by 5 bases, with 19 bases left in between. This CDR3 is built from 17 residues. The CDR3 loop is CASSFRVSGGQNEKLFF. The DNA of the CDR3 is TGTGCCAGCAGTTTCCGAGTTTCCGGGGGTCAAAATGAAAAACTGTTTTTT.

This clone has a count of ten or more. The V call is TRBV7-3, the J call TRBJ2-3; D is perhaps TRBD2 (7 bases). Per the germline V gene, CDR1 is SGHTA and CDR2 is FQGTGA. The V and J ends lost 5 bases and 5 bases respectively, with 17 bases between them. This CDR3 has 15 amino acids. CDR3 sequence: CASSTIGGGRDTQYF. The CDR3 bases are TGTGCCAGCAGCACTATTGGGGGGGGCAGAGATACGCAGTATTTT.

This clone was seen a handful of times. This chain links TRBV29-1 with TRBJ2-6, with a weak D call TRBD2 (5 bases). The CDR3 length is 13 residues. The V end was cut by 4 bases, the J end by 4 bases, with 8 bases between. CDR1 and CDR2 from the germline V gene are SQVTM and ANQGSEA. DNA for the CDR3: TGCAGCGTTGCGAGGGCCGGGGCCAACGTCCTGACTTTC. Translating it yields CSVARAGANVLTF.

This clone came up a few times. The CDR3 sequence: CASSPSTGGALGETQYF. CDR3 sequence (DNA): TGTGCCAGCTCACCCTCCACCGGGGGGGCACTCGGAGAGACCCAGTACTTC. J is TRBJ2-5 and V is TRBV18; 8 bases line up with TRBD2. CDR1 and CDR2 from the germline V gene are KGHSH and LQKENI. With 3 bases clipped from V and 4 bases from J, the junction kept 13 bases outside the gene matches. This CDR3 spans 17 amino acids.

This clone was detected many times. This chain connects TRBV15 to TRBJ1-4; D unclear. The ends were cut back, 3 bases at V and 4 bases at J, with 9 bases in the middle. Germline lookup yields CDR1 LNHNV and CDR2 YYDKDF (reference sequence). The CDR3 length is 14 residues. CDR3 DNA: TGTGCCACCAGCAGCTCCGGGATTAATGAAAAACTGTTTTTT. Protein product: CATSSSGINEKLFF.

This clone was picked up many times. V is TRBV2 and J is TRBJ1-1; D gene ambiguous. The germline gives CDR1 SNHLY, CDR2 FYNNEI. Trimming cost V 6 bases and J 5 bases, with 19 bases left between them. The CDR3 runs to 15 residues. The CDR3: CASSAKENRGTEAFF. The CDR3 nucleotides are TGTGCCAGCAGCGCAAAGGAAAATCGGGGAACTGAAGCTTTCTTT.

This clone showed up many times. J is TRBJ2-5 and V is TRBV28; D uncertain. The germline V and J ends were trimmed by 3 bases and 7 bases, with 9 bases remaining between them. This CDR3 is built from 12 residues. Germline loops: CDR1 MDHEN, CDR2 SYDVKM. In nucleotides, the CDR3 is TGTGCCAGCAGTTTCGCGAGAAGGACCCAGTACTTC. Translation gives CASSFARRTQYF.

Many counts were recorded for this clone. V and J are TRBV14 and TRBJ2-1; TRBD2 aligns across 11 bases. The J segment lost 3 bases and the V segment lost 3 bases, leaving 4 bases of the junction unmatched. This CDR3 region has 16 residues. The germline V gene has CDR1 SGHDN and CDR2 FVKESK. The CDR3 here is CASSHLAGGIYNEQFF. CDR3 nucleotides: TGTGCCAGCAGCCACCTAGCGGGGGGCATCTACAATGAGCAGTTCTTC.

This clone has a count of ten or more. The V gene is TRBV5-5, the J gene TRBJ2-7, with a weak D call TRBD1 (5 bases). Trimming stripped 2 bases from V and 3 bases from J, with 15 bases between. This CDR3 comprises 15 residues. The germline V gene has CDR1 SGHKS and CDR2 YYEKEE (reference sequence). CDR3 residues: CASSFGADLLYEQYF. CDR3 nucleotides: TGTGCCAGCAGCTTTGGGGCGGATTTGCTCTACGAGCAGTACTTC.

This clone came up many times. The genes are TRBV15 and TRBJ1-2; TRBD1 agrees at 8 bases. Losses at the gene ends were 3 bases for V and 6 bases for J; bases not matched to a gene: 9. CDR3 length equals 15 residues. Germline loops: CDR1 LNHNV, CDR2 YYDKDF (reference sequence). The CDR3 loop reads CATSRSGTGANGYTF. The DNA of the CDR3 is TGTGCCACCAGCAGGTCCGGGACAGGAGCCAATGGCTACACCTTC.

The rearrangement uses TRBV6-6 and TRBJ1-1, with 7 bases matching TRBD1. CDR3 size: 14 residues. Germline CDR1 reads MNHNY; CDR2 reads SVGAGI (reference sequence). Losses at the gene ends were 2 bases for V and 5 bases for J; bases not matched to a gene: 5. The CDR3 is CASSYGQVQTEAFF. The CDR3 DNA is TGTGCCAGCAGTTACGGACAGGTTCAAACTGAAGCTTTCTTT.

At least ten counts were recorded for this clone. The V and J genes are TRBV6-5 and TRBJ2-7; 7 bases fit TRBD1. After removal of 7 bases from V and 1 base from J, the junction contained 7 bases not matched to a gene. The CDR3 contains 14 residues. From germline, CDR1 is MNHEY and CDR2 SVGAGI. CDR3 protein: CASKTGQSSYEQYF. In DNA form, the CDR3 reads TGTGCCAGCAAGACGGGACAGTCTTCCTACGAGCAGTACTTC.

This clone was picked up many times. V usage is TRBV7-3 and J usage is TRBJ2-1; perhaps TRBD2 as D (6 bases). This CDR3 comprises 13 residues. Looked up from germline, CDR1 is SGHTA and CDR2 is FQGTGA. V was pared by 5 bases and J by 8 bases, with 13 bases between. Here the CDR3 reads CASSVTRSDEQFF. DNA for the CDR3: TGTGCCAGCAGCGTGACTAGGAGCGATGAGCAGTTCTTC. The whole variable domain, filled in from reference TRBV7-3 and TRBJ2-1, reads GAGVSQTPSNKVTEKGKYVELRCDPISGHTALYWYRQSLGQGPEFLIYFQGTGAADDSGLPNDRFFAVRPEGSVSTLKIQRTERGDSAVYLCASSVTRSDEQFFGPGTRLTVL.

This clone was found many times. CDR3 bases: TGTGCCAGCAGAAATCCTGTCTCTGGGGCCAACGTCCTGACTTTC. This encodes CASRNPVSGANVLTF. The genes are TRBV27 and TRBJ2-6; D unresolved. CDR1 MNHEY and CDR2 SMNVEV come from the germline V gene (reference sequence). V lost 6 bases and J lost 0, with 9 bases in between. CDR3 length: 15 amino acids.

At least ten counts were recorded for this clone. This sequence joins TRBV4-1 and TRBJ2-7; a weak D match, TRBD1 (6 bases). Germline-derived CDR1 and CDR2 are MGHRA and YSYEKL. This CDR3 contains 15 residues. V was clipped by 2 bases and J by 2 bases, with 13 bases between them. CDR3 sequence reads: CASSQRPQGPYEQYF. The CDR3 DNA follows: TGCGCCAGCAGCCAACGACCACAGGGCCCCTACGAGCAGTACTTC.

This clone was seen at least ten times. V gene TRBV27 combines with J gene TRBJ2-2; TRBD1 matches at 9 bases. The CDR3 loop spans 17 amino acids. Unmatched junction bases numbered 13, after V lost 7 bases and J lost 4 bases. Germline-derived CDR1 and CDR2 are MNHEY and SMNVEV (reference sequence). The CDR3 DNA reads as TGTGCCAGCAAGACGGGACAGGGTTGGAAGAGCACCGGGGAGCTGTTTTTT. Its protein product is CASKTGQGWKSTGELFF.

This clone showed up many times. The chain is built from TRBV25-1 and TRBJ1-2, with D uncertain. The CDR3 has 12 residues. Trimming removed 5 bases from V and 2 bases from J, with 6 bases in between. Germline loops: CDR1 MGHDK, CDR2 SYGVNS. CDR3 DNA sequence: TGTGCCAGCAGTTTCAGAAACTATGGCTACACCTTC. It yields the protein CASSFRNYGYTF.

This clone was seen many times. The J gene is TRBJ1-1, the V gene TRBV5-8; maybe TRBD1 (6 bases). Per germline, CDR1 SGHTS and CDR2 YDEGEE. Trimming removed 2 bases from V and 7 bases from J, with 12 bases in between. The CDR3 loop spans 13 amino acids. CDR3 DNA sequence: TGTGCCAGCAGCTTTAGGAGGGGGGGTGAAGCTTTCTTT. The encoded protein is CASSFRRGGEAFF.

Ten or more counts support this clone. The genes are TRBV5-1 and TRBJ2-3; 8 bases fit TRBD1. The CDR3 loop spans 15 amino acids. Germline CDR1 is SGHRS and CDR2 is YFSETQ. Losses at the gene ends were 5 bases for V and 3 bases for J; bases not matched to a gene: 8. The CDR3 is CASRATGGETDTQYF. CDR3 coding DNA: TGCGCCAGCAGAGCTACAGGGGGAGAAACAGATACGCAGTATTTT.

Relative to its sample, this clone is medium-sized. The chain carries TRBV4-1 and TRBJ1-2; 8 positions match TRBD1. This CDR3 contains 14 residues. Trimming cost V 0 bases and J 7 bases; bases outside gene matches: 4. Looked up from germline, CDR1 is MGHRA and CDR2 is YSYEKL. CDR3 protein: CASSQEGQVLGYTF. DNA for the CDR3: TGCGCCAGCAGCCAAGAGGGACAGGTACTTGGCTACACCTTC.

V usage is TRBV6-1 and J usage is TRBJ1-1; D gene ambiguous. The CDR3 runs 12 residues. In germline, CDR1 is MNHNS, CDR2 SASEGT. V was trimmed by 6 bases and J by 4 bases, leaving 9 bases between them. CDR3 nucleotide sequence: TGTGCCAGCAGATTAGCGCTCACTGAAGCTTTCTTT. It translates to CASRLALTEAFF.

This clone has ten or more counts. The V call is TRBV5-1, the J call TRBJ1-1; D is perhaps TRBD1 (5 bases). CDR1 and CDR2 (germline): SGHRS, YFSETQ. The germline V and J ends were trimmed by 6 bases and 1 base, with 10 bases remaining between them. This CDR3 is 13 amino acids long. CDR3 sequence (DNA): TGCGCCAGCAAGGACATACAGAACACTGAAGCTTTCTTT. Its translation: CASKDIQNTEAFF.

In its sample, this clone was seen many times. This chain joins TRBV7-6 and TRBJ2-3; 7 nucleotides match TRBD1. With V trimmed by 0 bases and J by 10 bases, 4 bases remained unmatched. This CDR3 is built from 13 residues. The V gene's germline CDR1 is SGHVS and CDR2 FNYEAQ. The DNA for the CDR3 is TGTGCCAGCAGCTTAGCTATACAGGGGCCGCAGTATTTT. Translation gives CASSLAIQGPQYF. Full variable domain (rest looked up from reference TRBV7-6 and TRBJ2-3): GAGVSQSPRYKVTKRGQDVALRCDPISGHVSLYWYRQALGQGPEFLTYFNYEAQQDKSGLPNDRFSAERPEGSISTLTIQRTEQRDSAMYRCASSLAIQGPQYFGPGTRLTVL.

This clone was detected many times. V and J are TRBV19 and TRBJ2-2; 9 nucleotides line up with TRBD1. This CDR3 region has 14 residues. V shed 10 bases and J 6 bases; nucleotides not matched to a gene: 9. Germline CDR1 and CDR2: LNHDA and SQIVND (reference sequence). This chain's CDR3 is CATRWDRAPGELFF. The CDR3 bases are TGTGCCACCCGGTGGGACAGGGCACCCGGGGAGCTGTTTTTT.

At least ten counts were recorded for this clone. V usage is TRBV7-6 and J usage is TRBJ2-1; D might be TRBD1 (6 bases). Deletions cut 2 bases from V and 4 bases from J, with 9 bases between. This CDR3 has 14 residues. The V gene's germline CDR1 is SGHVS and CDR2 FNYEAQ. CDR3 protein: CASSLNRVYNEQFF. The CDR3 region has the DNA TGTGCCAGCAGCTTAAACAGGGTTTACAATGAGCAGTTCTTC.

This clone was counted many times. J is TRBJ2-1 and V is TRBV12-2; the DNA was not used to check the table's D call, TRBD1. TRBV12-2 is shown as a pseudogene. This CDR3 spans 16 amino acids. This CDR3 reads CASRLARDSSYNEQFF. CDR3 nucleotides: TGTGCAAGTCGCTTAGCCCGGGACAGCTCCTACAATGAGCAGTTCTTC.